One sample yielded the 5 T cell receptor beta chains listed below, sequenced in a study of T-cell reconstitution after alpha-beta-depleted transplantation in children. Library preparation (for TCRbeta) was performed with unique molecular identifiers. Each CDR3 protein is one row after TCRdb ran MiXCR on the PCR reads. Found here are about 830,000 distinct CDR3 sequences, approximately 15% of them singletons; the top ten hold just under 5%. The source was PBMCs, mostly from graft donor cells, collected 360 days after TCRalphabeta/CD19-depleted stem cell transplant. These receptors were collected from a male patient between 5 and 17 years old who had a stem cell transplant for acute lymphoblastic leukemia, so the T cells may come from the graft donor.

The chain uses TRBV6-1 and TRBJ2-5; 14 bases are shared with TRBD2. J gave up 5 bases and V 8 bases, and 4 bases lay outside the gene matches. The CDR3 sequence is 14 residues long. Germline CDR1 and CDR2: MNHNS and SASEGT. The CDR3 DNA is TGTGCCAGCGGGACTAGCGGGAGTCCCGAGACCCAGTACTTC. Protein sequence: CASGTSGSPETQYF.

The chain carries TRBV5-1 and TRBJ1-5; D is uncertain. With 1 base removed from V and 0 bases from J, the gap between germline ends came to 8 bases. CDR1 is SGHRS, CDR2 YFSETQ, per germline. The CDR3 has 15 amino acids. The chain's CDR3 is CASSLNGYSNQPQHF. The CDR3 DNA reads as TGCGCCAGCAGCTTGAACGGATATAGCAATCAGCCCCAGCATTTT.

This clonotype came up a few times. The chain carries TRBV24-1 and TRBJ2-2; 8 positions match TRBD1. The CDR3 contains 17 residues. Trimming removed 4 bases from V and 0 bases from J; junction bases left unmatched: 6. Per germline, CDR1 KGHDR and CDR2 SFDVKD. CDR3 nucleotide sequence: TGTGCCACCAGTGACCTTGGGACAGGCGCGAACACCGGGGAGCTGTTTTTT. Its translation is CATSDLGTGANTGELFF.

The V gene is TRBV24-1, the J gene TRBJ2-1; tentatively, D is TRBD1 (5 bases). CDR3 size: 12 residues. Trimming pared 7 bases from V and 3 bases from J, leaving 6 bases between. Looked up from germline, CDR1 is KGHDR and CDR2 is SFDVKD. In DNA, the CDR3 is TGTGCCACCAGCACAGGCTACAATGAGCAGTTCTTC. Its protein product is CATSTGYNEQFF.

In this sample, this clonotype turned up a few times. The chain couples TRBV12-3 or TRBV12-4 to TRBJ2-1, with D possibly called TRBD1 or TRBD2 (6 bases each). The CDR3 consists of 16 residues. Trimming left V 4 bases short and J 6 bases short, with 19 bases between. The CDR3 bases are TGTGCCAGCAGTTCCAATAGCGGAGGGGGGCCCAATGAGCAGTTCTTC. It is translated as CASSSNSGGGPNEQFF.